The clone carrying this TCR beta chain was seen ten or more times. Trimming removed 0 bases from V and 7 bases from J, with 12 bases in between. The germline V gene encodes CDR1 MNHEY and CDR2 SVGAGI. The CDR3 runs to 14 residues. This entry is derived from a study of prognosis after radiotherapy for stage I lung cancer. Amplification of the TCR beta CDR3 (from genomic DNA) was done by two-round multiplex PCR. Gene-specific TRBV and TRBJ primers were used in PCR round one. TCRdb re-analysed the multiplex PCR reads in MiXCR, keeping a single row per CDR3 protein. There are about 12,000 distinct CDR3 sequences in the sample; approximately 40% occur only once, and approximately 40% lies in the top ten.

J is TRBJ1-2 and V is TRBV6-5; no firm D call. The sample here was PBMCs, taken before or after stereotactic body radiation therapy (not recorded which). This TCR was recovered from a donor at least 50 years old with non-small cell lung cancer. CDR3 sequence (DNA): TGTGCCAGCAGTTACTCGACGAAGGCCTCTGGCTACACCTTC. Residues: CASSYSTKASGYTF.